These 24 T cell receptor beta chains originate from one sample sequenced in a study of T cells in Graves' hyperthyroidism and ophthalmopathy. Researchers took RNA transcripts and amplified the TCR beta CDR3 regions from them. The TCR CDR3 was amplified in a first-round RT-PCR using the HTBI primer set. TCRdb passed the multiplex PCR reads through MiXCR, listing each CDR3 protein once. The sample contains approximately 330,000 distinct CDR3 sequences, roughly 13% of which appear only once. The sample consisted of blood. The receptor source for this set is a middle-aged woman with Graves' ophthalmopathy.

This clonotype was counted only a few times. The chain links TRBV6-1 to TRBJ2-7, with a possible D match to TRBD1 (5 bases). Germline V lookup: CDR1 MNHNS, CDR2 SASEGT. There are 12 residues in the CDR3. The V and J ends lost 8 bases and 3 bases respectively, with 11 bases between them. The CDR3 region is CASARDSYEQYF. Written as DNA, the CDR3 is TGTGCCAGCGCCCGAGACAGCTACGAGCAGTACTTC.

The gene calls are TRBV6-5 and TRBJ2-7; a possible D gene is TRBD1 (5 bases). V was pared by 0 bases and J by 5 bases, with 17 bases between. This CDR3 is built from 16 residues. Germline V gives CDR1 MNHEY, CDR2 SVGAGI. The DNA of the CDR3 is TGTGCCAGCAGTTACTCGATCTCCAGGGCGAACGACGAGCAGTACTTC. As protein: CASSYSISRANDEQYF.

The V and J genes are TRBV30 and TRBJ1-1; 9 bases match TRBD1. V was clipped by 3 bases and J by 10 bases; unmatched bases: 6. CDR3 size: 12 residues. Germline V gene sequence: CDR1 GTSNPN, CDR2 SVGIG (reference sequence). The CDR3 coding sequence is TGTGCCTGGAGCCCCTCGGACAGGGGAGCTTTCTTT. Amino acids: CAWSPSDRGAFF.

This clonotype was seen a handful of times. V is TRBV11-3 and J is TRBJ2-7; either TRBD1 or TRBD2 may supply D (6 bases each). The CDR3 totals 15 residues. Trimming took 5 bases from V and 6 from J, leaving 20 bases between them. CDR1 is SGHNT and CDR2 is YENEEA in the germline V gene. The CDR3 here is CASSPRRGTGSEQYF. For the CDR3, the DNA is TGTGCCAGCAGCCCGAGAAGGGGGACCGGGAGCGAGCAGTACTTC.

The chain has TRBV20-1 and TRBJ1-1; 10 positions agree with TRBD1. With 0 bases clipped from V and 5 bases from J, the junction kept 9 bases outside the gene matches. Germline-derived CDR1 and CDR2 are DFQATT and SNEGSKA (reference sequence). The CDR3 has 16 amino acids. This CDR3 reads CSARDRDRGHYTEAFF. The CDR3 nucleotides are TGCAGTGCTAGAGATAGGGACAGGGGTCATTATACTGAAGCTTTCTTT.

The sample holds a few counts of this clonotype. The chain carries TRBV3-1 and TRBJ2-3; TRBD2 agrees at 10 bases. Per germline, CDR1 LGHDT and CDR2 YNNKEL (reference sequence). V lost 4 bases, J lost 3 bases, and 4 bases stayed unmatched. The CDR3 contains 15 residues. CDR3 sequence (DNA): TGTGCCAGCAGCCGTAGCGGGAGGCGTACAGATACGCAGTATTTT. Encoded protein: CASSRSGRRTDTQYF.

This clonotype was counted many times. The CDR3 region is CASSPGDRVPGQPQHF. The CDR3 nucleotides read TGTGCCAGCAGCCCCGGGGACAGGGTGCCGGGGCAGCCCCAGCATTTT. This chain uses TRBV7-2 with TRBJ1-5, with 9 bases aligning to TRBD1. The V segment lost 5 bases and the J segment 7 bases; nucleotides outside the gene matches: 12. The CDR3 covers 16 residues. Per the germline V gene, CDR1 is SGHTA and CDR2 is FQGNSA.

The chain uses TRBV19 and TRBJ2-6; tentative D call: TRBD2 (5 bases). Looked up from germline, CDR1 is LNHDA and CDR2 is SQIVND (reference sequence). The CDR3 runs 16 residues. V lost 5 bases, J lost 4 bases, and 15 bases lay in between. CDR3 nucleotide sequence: TGTGCCAGTAGTGCCACAGCGGCCGGGGGGGCCAACGTCCTGACTTTC. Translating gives CASSATAAGGANVLTF.

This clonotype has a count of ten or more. In DNA, the CDR3 is TGTGCCACCTTATCGGAAGCGGAGGGGACTGAAGCTTTCTTT. Its translation is CATLSEAEGTEAFF. This chain joins TRBV28 and TRBJ1-1; TRBD1 is a possible D gene (5 bases). The CDR3 runs to 14 residues. The germline V gene encodes CDR1 MDHEN and CDR2 SYDVKM. The V gene lost 10 bases and the J gene lost 5 bases, with 20 bases spanning the gap.

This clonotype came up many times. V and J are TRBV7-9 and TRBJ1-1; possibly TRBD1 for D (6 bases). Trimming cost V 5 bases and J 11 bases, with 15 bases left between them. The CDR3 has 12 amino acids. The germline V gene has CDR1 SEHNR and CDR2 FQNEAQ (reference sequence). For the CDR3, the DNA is TGTGCCAGCAGCCGGGGGCAGGGACGGGCTTTCTTT. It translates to CASSRGQGRAFF. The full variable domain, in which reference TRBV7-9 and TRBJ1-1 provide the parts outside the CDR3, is DTGVSQNPRHKITKRGQNVTFRCDPISEHNRLYWYRQTLGQGPEFLTYFQNEAQLEKSRLLSDRFSAERPKGSFSTLEIQRTEQGDSAMYLCASSRGQGRAFFGQGTRLTVV.

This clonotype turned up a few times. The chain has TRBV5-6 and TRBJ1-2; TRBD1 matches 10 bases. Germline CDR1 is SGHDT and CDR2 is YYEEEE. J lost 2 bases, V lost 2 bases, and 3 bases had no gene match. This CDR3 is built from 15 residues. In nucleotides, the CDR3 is TGTGCCAGCAGCTTCGGGACAGGGGACAACTATGGCTACACCTTC. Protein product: CASSFGTGDNYGYTF.

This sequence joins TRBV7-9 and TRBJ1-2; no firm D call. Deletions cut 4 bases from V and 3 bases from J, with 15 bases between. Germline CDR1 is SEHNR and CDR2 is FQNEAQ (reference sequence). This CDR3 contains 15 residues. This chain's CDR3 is CASSSRTEADYGYTF. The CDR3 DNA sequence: TGTGCCAGCAGCTCCCGGACCGAGGCTGACTATGGCTACACCTTC.

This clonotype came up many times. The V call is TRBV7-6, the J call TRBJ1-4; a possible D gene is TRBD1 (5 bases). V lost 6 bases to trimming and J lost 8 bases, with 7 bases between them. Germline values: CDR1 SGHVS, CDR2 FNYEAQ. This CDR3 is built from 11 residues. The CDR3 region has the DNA TGTGCCAGCAGGGAGGGGGAAAAACTGTTTTTT. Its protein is CASREGEKLFF.

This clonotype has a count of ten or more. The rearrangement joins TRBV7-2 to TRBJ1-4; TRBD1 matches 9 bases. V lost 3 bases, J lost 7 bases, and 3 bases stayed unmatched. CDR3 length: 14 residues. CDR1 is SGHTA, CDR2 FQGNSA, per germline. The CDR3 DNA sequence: TGTGCCAGCAGCTTTCGGACAGGGGCTGAAAAACTGTTTTTT. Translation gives CASSFRTGAEKLFF. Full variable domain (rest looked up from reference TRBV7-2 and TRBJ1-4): GAGVSQSPSNKVTEKGKDVELRCDPISGHTALYWYRQSLGQGLEFLIYFQGNSAPDKSGLPSDRFSAERTGGSVSTLTIQRTQQEDSAVYLCASSFRTGAEKLFFGSGTQLSVL.

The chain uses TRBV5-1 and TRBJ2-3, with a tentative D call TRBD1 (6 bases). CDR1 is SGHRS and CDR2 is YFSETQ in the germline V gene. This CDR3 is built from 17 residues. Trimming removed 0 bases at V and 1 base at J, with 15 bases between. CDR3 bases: TGCGCCAGCAGCTTGGGAATGGGGCCAGGGGGCACAGATACGCAGTATTTT. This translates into CASSLGMGPGGTDTQYF.

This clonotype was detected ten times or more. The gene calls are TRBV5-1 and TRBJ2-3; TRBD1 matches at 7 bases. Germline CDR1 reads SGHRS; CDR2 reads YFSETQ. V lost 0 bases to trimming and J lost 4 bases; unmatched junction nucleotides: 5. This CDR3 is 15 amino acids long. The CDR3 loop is CASSLVDRAADTQYF. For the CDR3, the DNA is TGCGCCAGCAGCTTGGTTGACAGGGCGGCAGATACGCAGTATTTT.

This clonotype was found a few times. CDR3 protein: CASSWTSRTTDTQYF. The CDR3, as DNA: TGTGCCAGCAGCTGGACTAGCAGAACCACAGATACGCAGTATTTT. This rearrangement joins TRBV7-9 to TRBJ2-3; TRBD2 agrees at 8 bases. V was clipped by 4 bases and J by 2 bases; unmatched bases: 5. CDR1 SEHNR and CDR2 FQNEAQ come from the germline V gene (reference sequence). The CDR3 loop spans 15 amino acids.

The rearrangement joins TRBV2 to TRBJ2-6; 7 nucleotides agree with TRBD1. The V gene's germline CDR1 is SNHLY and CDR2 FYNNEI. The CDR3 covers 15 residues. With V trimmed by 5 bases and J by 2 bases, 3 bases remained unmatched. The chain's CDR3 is CASSYTGAGANVLTF. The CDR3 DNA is TGTGCCAGCAGTTATACAGGGGCTGGGGCCAACGTCCTGACTTTC. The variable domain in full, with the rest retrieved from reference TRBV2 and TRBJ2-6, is EPEVTQTPSHQVTQMGQEVILRCVPISNHLYFYWYRQILGQKVEFLVSFYNNEISEKSEIFDDQFSVERPDGSNFTLKIRSTKLEDSAMYFCASSYTGAGANVLTFGAGSRLTVL.

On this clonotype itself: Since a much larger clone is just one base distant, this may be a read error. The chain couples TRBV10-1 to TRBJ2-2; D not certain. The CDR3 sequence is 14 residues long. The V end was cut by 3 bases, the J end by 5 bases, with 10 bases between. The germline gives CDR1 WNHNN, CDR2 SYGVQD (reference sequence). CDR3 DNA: TGCGCCAGCAGTGAAGTCGCAGGTACCGGGGAGCTGTTTTTT. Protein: CASSEVAGTGELFF.

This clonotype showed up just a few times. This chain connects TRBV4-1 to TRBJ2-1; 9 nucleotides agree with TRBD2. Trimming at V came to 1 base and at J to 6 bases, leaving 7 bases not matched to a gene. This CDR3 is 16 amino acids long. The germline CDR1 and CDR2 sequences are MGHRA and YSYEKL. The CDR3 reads CASSQVMAGGPNEQFF. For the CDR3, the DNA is TGCGCCAGCAGCCAAGTAATGGCGGGGGGGCCCAATGAGCAGTTCTTC.

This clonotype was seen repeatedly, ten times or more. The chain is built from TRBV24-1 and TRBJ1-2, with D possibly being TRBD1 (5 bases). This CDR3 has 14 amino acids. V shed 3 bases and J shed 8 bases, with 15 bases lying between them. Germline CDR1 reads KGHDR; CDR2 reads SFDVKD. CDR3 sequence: CATSDLTAQEGYTF. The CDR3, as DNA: TGTGCCACCAGTGATCTGACAGCACAGGAGGGCTACACCTTC.

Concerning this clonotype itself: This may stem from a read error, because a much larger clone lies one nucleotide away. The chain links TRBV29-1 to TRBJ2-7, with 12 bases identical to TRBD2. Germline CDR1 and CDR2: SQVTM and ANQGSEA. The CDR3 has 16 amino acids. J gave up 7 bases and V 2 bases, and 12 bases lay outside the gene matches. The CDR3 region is CSVEMASGRVSGEQYF. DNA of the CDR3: TGCAGCGTTGAAATGGCTAGCGGGAGGGTATCGGGTGAGCAGTACTTC.

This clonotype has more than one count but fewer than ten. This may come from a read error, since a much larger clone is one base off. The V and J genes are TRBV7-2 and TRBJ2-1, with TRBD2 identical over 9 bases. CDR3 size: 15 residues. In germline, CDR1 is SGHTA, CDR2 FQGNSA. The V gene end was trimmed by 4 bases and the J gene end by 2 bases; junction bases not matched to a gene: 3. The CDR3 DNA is TGTGCCAGCAGCTATGGGACTAGCCCCTACAATGAGCAGTTCTTC. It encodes CASSYGTSPYNEQFF.

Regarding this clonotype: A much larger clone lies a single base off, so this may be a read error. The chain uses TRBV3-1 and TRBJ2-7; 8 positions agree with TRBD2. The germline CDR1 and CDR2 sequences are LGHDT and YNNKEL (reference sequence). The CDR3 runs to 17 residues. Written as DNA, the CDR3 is TGTGCCAGCAGCCAAGATCCCTCACTAGCGGCCAACTACGAGCGGTACTTC. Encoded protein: CASSQDPSLAANYERYF.